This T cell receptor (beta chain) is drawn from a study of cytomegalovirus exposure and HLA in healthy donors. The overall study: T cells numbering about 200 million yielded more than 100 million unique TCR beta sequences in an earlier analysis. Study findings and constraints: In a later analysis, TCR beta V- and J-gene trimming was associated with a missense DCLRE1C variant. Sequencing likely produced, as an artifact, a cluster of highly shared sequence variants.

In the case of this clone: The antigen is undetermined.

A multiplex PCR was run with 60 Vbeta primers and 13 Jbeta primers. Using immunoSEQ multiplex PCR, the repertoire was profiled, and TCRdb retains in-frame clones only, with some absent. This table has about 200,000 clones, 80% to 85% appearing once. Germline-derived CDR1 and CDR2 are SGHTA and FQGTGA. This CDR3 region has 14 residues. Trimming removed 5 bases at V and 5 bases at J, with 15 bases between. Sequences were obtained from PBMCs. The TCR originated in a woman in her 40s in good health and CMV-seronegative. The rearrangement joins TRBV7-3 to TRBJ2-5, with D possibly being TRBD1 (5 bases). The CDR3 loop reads CASSQGASWETQYF. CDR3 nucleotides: TGTGCCAGCAGCCAAGGGGCCTCGTGGGAGACCCAGTACTTC.